This record concerns one TCR beta chain sequence. The trim removed 3 bases at V and 3 bases at J, leaving 4 bases unmatched. Germline V lookup: CDR1 MDHEN, CDR2 SYDVKM. CDR3 size: 15 residues. Unique molecular identifiers were attached to individual cDNA molecules. MiXCR was run by TCRdb on the 5' RACE reads, yielding one entry per CDR3 protein. Of 25,000 to 35,000 distinct CDR3 sequences in the sample, 5.7% were seen once. This sample stems from a study of early T cells in non-severe SARS-CoV-2 infection. This sequence originates from an adult who was a healthcare worker with PCR-confirmed SARS-CoV-2 infection or an uninfected control (not recorded which). The sample taken for sequencing was whole blood. The chain employs TRBV28 and TRBJ2-2, with 7 positions matching TRBD2. The CDR3 protein is CASSLWSGDTGELFF. In DNA form, the CDR3 reads TGTGCCAGCAGTTTGTGGAGCGGGGACACCGGGGAGCTGTTTTTT.